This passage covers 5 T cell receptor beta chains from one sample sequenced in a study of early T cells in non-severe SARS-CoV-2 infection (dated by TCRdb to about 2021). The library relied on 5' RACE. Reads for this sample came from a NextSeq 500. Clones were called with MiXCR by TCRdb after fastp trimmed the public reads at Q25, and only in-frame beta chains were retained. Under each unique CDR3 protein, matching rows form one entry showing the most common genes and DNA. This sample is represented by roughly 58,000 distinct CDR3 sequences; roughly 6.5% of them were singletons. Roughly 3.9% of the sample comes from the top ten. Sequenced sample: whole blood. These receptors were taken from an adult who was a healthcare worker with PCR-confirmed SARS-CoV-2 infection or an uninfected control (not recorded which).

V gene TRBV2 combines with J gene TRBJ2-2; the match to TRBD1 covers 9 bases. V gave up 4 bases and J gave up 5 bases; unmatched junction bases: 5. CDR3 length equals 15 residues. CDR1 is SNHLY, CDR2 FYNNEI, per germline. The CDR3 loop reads CASSVATGGTGELFF. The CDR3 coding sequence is TGTGCCAGCAGTGTGGCGACAGGGGGAACCGGGGAGCTGTTTTTT.

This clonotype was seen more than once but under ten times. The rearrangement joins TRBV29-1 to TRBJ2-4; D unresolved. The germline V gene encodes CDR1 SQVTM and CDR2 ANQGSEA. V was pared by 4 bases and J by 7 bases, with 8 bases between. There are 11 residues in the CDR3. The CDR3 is CSVALGNIQYF. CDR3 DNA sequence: TGCAGCGTTGCCCTCGGGAACATTCAGTACTTC.

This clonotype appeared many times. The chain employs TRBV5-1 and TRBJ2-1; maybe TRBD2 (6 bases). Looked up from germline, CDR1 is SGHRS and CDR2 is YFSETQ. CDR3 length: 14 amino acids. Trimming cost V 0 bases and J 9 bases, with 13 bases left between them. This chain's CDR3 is CASSLDEGRSEQFF. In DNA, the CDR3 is TGCGCCAGCAGCTTGGATGAGGGGAGGAGTGAGCAGTTCTTC.

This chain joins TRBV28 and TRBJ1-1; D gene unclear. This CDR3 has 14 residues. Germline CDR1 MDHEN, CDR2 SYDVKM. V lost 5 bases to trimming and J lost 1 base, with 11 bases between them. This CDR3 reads CASSGSTGNTEAFF. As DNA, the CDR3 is TGTGCCAGCAGTGGGTCGACGGGGAACACTGAAGCTTTCTTT.

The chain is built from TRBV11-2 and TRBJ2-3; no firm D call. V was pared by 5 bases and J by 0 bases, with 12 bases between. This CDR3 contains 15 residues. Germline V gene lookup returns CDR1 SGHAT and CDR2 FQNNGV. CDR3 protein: CASSLSSWSTDTQYF. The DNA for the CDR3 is TGTGCCAGCAGCCTTAGTTCCTGGAGCACAGATACGCAGTATTTT.